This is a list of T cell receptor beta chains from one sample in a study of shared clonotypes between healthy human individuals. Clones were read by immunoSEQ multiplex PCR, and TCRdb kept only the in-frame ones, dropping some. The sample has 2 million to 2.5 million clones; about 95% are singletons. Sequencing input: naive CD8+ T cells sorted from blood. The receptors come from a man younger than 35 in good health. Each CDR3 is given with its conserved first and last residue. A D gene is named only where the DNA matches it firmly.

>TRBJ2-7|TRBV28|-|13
CASTLTATYEQYF
TGTGCCAGCACCTTGACGGCAACCTACGAGCAGTACTTC
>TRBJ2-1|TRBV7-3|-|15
CASSLPESSYNEQFF
TGTGCCAGCAGCTTACCGGAGAGCTCCTACAATGAGCAGTTCTTC
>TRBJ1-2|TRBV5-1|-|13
CASSLGLHDGYTF
TGCGCCAGCAGCTTGGGGCTGCACGATGGCTACACCTTC
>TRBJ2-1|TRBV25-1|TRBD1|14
CASTGQRLYNEQFF
TGTGCCAGCACGGGACAGAGACTCTACAATGAGCAGTTCTTC
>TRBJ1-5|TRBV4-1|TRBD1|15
CASSQVTGSGQPQHF
TGCGCCAGCAGCCAAGTGACAGGGTCTGGACAGCCCCAGCATTTT
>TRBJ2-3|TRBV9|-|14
CASSERGQADTQYF
TGTGCCAGCAGCGAGCGGGGACAGGCAGATACGCAGTATTTT
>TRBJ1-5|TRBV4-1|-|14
CASSQDGGFEPQHF
TGCGCCAGCAGCCAAGACGGGGGGTTTGAGCCCCAGCATTTT
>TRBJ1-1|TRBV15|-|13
CATSRRGDTEAFF
TGTGCCACCAGCAGGCGTGGGGACACTGAAGCTTTCTTT
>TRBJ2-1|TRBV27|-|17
CASSFSSSGASYNEQFF
TGTGCCAGCAGTTTCTCCTCGTCAGGGGCCTCCTACAATGAGCAGTTCTTC
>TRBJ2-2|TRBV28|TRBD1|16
CASSPLTGANTGELFF
TGTGCCAGCAGTCCCCTTACAGGGGCGAACACCGGGGAGCTGTTTTTT
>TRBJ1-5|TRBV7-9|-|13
CASSPPSGEPQHF
TGTGCCAGCAGCCCCCCCTCGGGAGAGCCCCAGCATTTT
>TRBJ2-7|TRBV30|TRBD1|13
CAWQQGDPYEQYF
TGTGCCTGGCAACAGGGGGACCCCTACGAGCAGTACTTC
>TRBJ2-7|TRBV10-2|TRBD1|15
CASSPQLGQGVEQYF
TGCGCCAGCAGCCCGCAGCTGGGACAGGGGGTGGAGCAGTACTTC
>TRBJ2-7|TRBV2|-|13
CASSLLGGDEQYF
TGTGCCAGCAGTTTATTAGGAGGGGACGAGCAGTACTTC
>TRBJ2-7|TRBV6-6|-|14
CASRPGQSSYEQYF
TGTGCCAGCAGGCCCGGACAGTCCTCCTACGAGCAGTACTTC